Following are 20 T cell receptor beta chains from one sample sequenced in a study of OX40 agonist ivuxolimab in advanced cancers. Produced via immunoSEQ multiplex PCR; TCRdb's table is partial and in-frame only. There are almost 35,000 clones in the sample; about 86% occur only once, and over 1.2% lies in the top ten. The sample was CD4+ or CD8+ T cells sorted from blood, taken in a trial of the OX40 agonist ivuxolimab. The source of these receptors is an adult with an advanced solid tumor such as melanoma, head and neck, liver or kidney cancer.

This clone was seen more than once but under ten times. The chain carries TRBV11-3 and TRBJ2-5; 9 bases are a match to TRBD1. The CDR3 contains 16 residues. With V trimmed by 1 base and J by 5 bases, 8 bases remained unmatched. Germline lookup yields CDR1 SGHNT and CDR2 YENEEA. Here the CDR3 reads CASSLASGQGGETQYF. CDR3 DNA: TGTGCCAGCAGCTTAGCATCGGGACAGGGAGGGGAGACCCAGTACTTC.

The gene calls are TRBV6-6 and TRBJ2-4, with D maybe TRBD2 (7 bases). The germline V and J ends were trimmed by 2 bases and 7 bases, with 12 bases remaining between them. The V gene's germline CDR1 is MNHNY and CDR2 SVGAGI (reference sequence). The CDR3 loop spans 14 amino acids. CDR3 in amino acids: CASSYSRGGNIQYF. The CDR3 bases are TGTGCCAGCAGTTACAGTAGGGGGGGGAACATTCAGTACTTC.

This chain links TRBV6-6 with TRBJ2-5, with 7 bases identical to TRBD1. Germline lookup yields CDR1 MNHNY and CDR2 SVGAGI (reference sequence). The CDR3 consists of 13 residues. J was trimmed by 11 bases and V by 6 bases; bases with no gene match: 12. CDR3 loop: CASSSGTETEQYF. In DNA, the CDR3 is TGTGCCAGCAGCTCAGGGACAGAAACGGAGCAGTACTTC.

The chain combines TRBV4-2 with TRBJ2-5; TRBD1 matches 8 bases. The CDR3 covers 17 residues. After removal of 0 bases from V and 2 bases from J, the junction contained 8 bases not matched to a gene. Germline CDR1 and CDR2: LGHNA and YNFKEQ. CDR3 nucleotide sequence: TGTGCCAGCAGCCAAGATTGGGGACAGGTGGGGCAAGAGACCCAGTACTTC. Amino acid sequence: CASSQDWGQVGQETQYF.

This sequence joins TRBV10-3 and TRBJ2-7; TRBD2 aligns across 9 bases. The V gene's germline CDR1 is ENHRY and CDR2 SYGVKD. V trimming: 6 bases; J trimming: 3 bases; junction bases outside the gene matches: 15. The CDR3 extends over 17 amino acids. CDR3 loop: CAISEASGIRGVYEQYF. The CDR3 DNA reads as TGTGCCATCAGCGAGGCTAGCGGGATTCGGGGGGTCTACGAGCAGTACTTC.

This chain joins TRBV5-1 and TRBJ2-3; the match to TRBD1 covers 7 bases. The CDR3 spans 14 residues. CDR1 is SGHRS, CDR2 YFSETQ, per germline. After removal of 4 bases from V and 2 bases from J, the junction contained 4 bases not matched to a gene. The CDR3 DNA sequence: TGCGCCAGCAGCGGGGGACAGCACACAGATACGCAGTATTTT. Translation: CASSGGQHTDTQYF.

The rearrangement joins TRBV5-1 to TRBJ2-5, with 9 positions matching TRBD1. Per the germline V gene, CDR1 is SGHRS and CDR2 is YFSETQ. The CDR3 has 16 residues. V lost 4 bases and J lost 5; bases outside the gene matches: 12. This CDR3 is CASSPRTGAPSETQYF. The CDR3 bases are TGCGCCAGCAGCCCGAGGACAGGGGCCCCGAGTGAGACCCAGTACTTC.

The chain has TRBV4-2 and TRBJ2-1; the D call may be TRBD1 or TRBD2 (7 bases each). V shed 0 bases and J shed 2 bases, with 14 bases lying between them. The V gene's germline CDR1 is LGHNA and CDR2 YNFKEQ. The CDR3 has 17 amino acids. The CDR3 DNA sequence: TGTGCCAGCAGCCAAGATCGACAGGGAGGGCCCTACAATGAGCAGTTCTTC. Its protein is CASSQDRQGGPYNEQFF.

J is TRBJ1-5 and V is TRBV29-1; 9 positions agree with TRBD1. CDR1 is SQVTM, CDR2 ANQGSEA, per germline. V dropped 6 bases and J dropped 4; count of bases not matched to a gene: 10. The CDR3 length is 15 residues. The CDR3 spells CSVTTGTGTNQPQHF. CDR3 sequence (DNA): TGCAGCGTCACTACCGGGACAGGGACAAATCAGCCCCAGCATTTT.

J is TRBJ2-2 and V is TRBV28, with 7 bases matching TRBD2. V lost 6 bases, J lost 6 bases, and 10 bases stayed unmatched. Germline assignment: CDR1 MDHEN and CDR2 SYDVKM. The CDR3 loop spans 15 amino acids. The CDR3 region is CASSLGRGLPGELFF. CDR3 nucleotide sequence: TGTGCCAGCAGCCTTGGGCGGGGACTACCCGGGGAGCTGTTTTTT.

V is TRBV6-5 and J is TRBJ1-6, with D possibly TRBD1 on 6 matching bases. CDR3 length: 12 amino acids. The germline V gene encodes CDR1 MNHEY and CDR2 SVGAGI. Trimming pared 5 bases from V and 10 bases from J, leaving 9 bases between. The CDR3: CASSHRESPLHF. DNA for the CDR3: TGTGCCAGCAGTCACAGGGAATCACCCCTCCACTTT.

This clone was observed once. The chain employs TRBV16 and TRBJ2-5; D unclear. The DNA end lines up better with TRBJ2-7; the J call may be wrong. The CDR3 is 14 amino acids. CDR1 and CDR2 (germline): KGHSY, FQNENV. In nucleotides, the CDR3 is TGTGCCAGCAGCCCTTCCGGTAGCTCCTACGAGCAGTACTTC. It is translated as CASSPSGSSYEQYF.

V is TRBV6-1 and J is TRBJ1-3; 8 bases match TRBD1. Germline V gene data show CDR1 as MNHNS and CDR2 as SASEGT. This CDR3 comprises 14 residues. Losses at the gene ends were 4 bases for V and 8 bases for J; bases not matched to a gene: 7. As DNA, the CDR3 is TGTGCCAGCAGTGGGGCAGGGGGCGCGTACACCATATATTTT. Amino acids: CASSGAGGAYTIYF.

This clone was detected only a few times. CDR3 in DNA: TGCGCCAGCAGCCAAGGGACAGGGAATGAGCAGTTCTTC. Protein: CASSQGTGNEQFF. The chain carries TRBV4-3 and TRBJ2-1, with 8 bases matching TRBD1. V lost 1 base, J lost 7 bases, and 0 bases stayed unmatched. Germline assignment: CDR1 LGHNA and CDR2 YSLEER. The CDR3 contains 13 residues.

V usage is TRBV29-1 and J usage is TRBJ2-2; no reliable D call. Germline V gene data show CDR1 as SQVTM and CDR2 as ANQGSEA. V lost 4 bases and J lost 1, with 10 bases in between. The CDR3 covers 14 residues. DNA for the CDR3: TGCAGCGTTGTATTCAGCCTGAACACCGGGGAGCTGTTTTTT. Protein sequence: CSVVFSLNTGELFF.

The chain couples TRBV5-1 to TRBJ1-4; 9 bases align to TRBD1. The germline CDR1 and CDR2 sequences are SGHRS and YFSETQ. V shed 4 bases and J 7 bases; nucleotides not matched to a gene: 5. The CDR3 spans 14 residues. This CDR3 reads CASSLGQGVEKLFF. DNA for the CDR3: TGCGCCAGCAGCCTGGGACAGGGAGTTGAAAAACTGTTTTTT.

This chain joins TRBV18 and TRBJ1-5; a weak D match, TRBD1 (5 bases). The V end was cut by 6 bases, the J end by 0 bases, with 18 bases between. CDR1 is KGHSH and CDR2 is LQKENI in the germline V gene. CDR3 length equals 17 residues. The CDR3, as DNA: TGTGCCAGCTCGATAAACGGGGGGAAATATAGCAATCAGCCCCAGCATTTT. Encoded protein: CASSINGGKYSNQPQHF.

This clone was found once. V gene TRBV5-8 combines with J gene TRBJ1-1; D remains ambiguous. Germline loops: CDR1 SGHTS, CDR2 YDEGEE. Trimming removed 2 bases from V and 2 bases from J, with 7 bases in between. This CDR3 has 13 residues. DNA for the CDR3: TGTGCCAGCAGCTTACGGCGAAACACTGAAGCTTTCTTT. Its translation is CASSLRRNTEAFF. The whole variable domain, filled in from reference TRBV5-8 and TRBJ1-1, reads EAGVTQSPTHLIKTRGQQATLRCSPISGHTSVYWYQQALGLGLQFLLWYDEGEERNRGNFPPRFSGRQFPNYSSELNVNALELEDSALYLCASSLRRNTEAFFGQGTRLTVV.

This clone was detected once. The chain carries TRBV9 and TRBJ1-1; possibly TRBD1 for D (5 bases). The germline V gene encodes CDR1 SGDLS and CDR2 YYNGEE. V dropped 3 bases and J dropped 9 bases, with 21 bases sitting between them. There are 15 residues in the CDR3. CDR3 residues: CASSEREVWGGKAFF. DNA of the CDR3: TGTGCCAGCAGCGAGAGGGAGGTCTGGGGGGGGAAAGCTTTCTTT.

The V and J genes are TRBV2 and TRBJ1-5; D is uncertain. V dropped 7 bases and J dropped 7 bases, with 14 bases sitting between them. Germline CDR1 is SNHLY and CDR2 is FYNNEI. The CDR3 spans 13 residues. CDR3 residues: CASKSQLEQPQHF. As DNA, the CDR3 is TGTGCCAGCAAGAGTCAGTTAGAACAGCCCCAGCATTTT.